Listed below are T cell receptor beta chains from one sample, sequenced in a study of early T cells in non-severe SARS-CoV-2 infection. Using its own MiXCR run on the 5' RACE reads, TCRdb lists one record per CDR3 protein. The table shows more than 55,000 distinct CDR3 sequences, with approximately 13% occurring only once. The input for sequencing was whole blood, taken at baseline. All receptors come from an adult who was a healthcare worker with PCR-confirmed SARS-CoV-2 infection or an uninfected control (not recorded which). Both conserved end residues are trimmed from each CDR3.

V gene	J gene	CDR3 protein
TRBV12-3/TRBV12-4	TRBJ2-3	ASRLQGGAGDTQY
TRBV20-1	TRBJ2-4	SVPDRIQY
TRBV7-7	TRBJ2-5	ASSPGLYQETQY
TRBV5-5	TRBJ2-1	ASSFVPSGFSYNEQF
TRBV20-1	TRBJ2-2	SAYDFTTGELF
TRBV7-6	TRBJ2-5	ASSLSWDSQETQY
TRBV20-1	TRBJ2-7	SAQRGDEQY
TRBV2	TRBJ2-3	AGAGGLLRTDTQY
TRBV20-1	TRBJ2-7	SATESSGSSYEQY
TRBV20-1	TRBJ1-5	SWSGGSNQPQH
TRBV20-1	TRBJ1-3	SATPGSAGNTIY
TRBV5-1	TRBJ1-6	ASSLNSNSPLH
TRBV24-1	TRBJ1-1	ATMGTGGTEAF
TRBV5-4	TRBJ2-2	ASSLVVGAVTGELF
TRBV27	TRBJ2-3	ASSLVRLAGMTDTQY
TRBV29-1	TRBJ1-4	SVLFSGTGKEKLF
TRBV28	TRBJ2-4	ASTTTGMAKNIQY
TRBV29-1	TRBJ2-7	SVEGPGGEQY
TRBV10-1	TRBJ2-2	ASSESRGGPPGTGELF
TRBV5-4	TRBJ2-7	ASSLDGSSYEQY
TRBV20-1	TRBJ2-3	RPGRQSTDTQY
TRBV5-4	TRBJ2-7	ASSLGQTTYEQY
TRBV20-1	TRBJ2-1	SATTGGWNEQF
TRBV5-1	TRBJ2-7	ASSAGTIAYEQY
TRBV2	TRBJ1-2	ASSPGQGEGYT
TRBV7-3	TRBJ2-3	ASSLSRSSSTDTQY
TRBV7-3	TRBJ2-3	ASSSDRGSDTQY
TRBV7-3	TRBJ2-1	ASSLVVGSQEQF